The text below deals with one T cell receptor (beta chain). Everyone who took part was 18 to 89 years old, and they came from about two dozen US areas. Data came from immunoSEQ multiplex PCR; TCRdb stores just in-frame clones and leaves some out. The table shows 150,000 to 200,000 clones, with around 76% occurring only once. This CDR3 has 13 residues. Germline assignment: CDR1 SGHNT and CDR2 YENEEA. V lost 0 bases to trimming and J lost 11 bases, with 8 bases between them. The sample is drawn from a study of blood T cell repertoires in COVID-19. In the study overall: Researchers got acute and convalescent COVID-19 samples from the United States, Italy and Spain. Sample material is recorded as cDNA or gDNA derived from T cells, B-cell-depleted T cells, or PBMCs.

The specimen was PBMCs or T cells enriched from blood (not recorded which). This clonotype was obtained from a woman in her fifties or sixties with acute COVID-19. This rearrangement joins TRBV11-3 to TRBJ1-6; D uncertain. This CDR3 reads CASSLDPGAPLHF. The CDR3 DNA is TGTGCCAGCAGCTTAGATCCGGGTGCACCCCTCCACTTT.